This TCR beta chain was identified in a study of T cells in Graves' hyperthyroidism and ophthalmopathy. Isolation of PBMCs was performed on 8.5 to 10 ml fresh peripheral blood. This clonotype was counted ten times or more. CDR1 LNHDA and CDR2 SQIVND come from the germline V gene (reference sequence). The V gene lost 5 bases and the J gene lost 5 bases, with 9 bases spanning the gap. This CDR3 region has 12 residues. Amplification targeted TCR beta CDR3 regions from RNA transcripts. When the TCR CDR3 underwent first-round RT-PCR, the HTBI primer set was used. TCRdb reprocessed the multiplex PCR reads via MiXCR and lists one record per CDR3 protein. The sample includes around 200,000 distinct CDR3 sequences, around 17% seen only once; the top ten take 35% to 50%.

The sequenced sample was blood. The TCR comes from a man aged 40-49 years with Graves' hyperthyroidism. The chain joins TRBV19 to TRBJ2-5; D uncertain. The CDR3 protein is CASSQQMETQYF. The CDR3 DNA sequence: TGTGCCAGTAGTCAACAAATGGAGACCCAGTACTTC.